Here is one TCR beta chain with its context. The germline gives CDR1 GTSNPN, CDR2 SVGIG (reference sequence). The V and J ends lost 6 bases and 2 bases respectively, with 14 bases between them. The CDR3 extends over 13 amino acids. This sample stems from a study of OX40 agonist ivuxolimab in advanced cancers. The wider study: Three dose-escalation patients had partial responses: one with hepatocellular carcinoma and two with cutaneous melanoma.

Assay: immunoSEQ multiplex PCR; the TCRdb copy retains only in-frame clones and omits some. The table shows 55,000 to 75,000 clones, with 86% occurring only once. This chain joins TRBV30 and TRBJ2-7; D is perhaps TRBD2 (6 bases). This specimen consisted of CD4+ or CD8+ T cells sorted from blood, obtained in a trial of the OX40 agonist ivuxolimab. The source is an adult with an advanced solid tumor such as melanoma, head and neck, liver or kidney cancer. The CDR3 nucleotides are TGTGCCTGTTCGGGACTCTTCACCTACGAGCAGTACTTC. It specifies CACSGLFTYEQYF.